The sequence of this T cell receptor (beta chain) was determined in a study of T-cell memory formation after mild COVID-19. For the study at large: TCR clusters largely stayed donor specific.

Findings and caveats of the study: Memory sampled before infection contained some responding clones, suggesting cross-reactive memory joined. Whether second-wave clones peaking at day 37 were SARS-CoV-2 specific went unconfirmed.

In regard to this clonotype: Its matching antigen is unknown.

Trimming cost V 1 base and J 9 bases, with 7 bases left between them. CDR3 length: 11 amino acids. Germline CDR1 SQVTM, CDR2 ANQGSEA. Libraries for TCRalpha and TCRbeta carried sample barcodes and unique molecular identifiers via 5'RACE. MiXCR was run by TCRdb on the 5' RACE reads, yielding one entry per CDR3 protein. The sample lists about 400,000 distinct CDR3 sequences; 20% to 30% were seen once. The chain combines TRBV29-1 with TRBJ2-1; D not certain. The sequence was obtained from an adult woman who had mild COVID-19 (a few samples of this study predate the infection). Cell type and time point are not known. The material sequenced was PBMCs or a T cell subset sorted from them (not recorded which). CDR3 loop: CSVEGIGEQFF. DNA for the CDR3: TGCAGCGTTGAAGGGATTGGTGAGCAGTTCTTC.